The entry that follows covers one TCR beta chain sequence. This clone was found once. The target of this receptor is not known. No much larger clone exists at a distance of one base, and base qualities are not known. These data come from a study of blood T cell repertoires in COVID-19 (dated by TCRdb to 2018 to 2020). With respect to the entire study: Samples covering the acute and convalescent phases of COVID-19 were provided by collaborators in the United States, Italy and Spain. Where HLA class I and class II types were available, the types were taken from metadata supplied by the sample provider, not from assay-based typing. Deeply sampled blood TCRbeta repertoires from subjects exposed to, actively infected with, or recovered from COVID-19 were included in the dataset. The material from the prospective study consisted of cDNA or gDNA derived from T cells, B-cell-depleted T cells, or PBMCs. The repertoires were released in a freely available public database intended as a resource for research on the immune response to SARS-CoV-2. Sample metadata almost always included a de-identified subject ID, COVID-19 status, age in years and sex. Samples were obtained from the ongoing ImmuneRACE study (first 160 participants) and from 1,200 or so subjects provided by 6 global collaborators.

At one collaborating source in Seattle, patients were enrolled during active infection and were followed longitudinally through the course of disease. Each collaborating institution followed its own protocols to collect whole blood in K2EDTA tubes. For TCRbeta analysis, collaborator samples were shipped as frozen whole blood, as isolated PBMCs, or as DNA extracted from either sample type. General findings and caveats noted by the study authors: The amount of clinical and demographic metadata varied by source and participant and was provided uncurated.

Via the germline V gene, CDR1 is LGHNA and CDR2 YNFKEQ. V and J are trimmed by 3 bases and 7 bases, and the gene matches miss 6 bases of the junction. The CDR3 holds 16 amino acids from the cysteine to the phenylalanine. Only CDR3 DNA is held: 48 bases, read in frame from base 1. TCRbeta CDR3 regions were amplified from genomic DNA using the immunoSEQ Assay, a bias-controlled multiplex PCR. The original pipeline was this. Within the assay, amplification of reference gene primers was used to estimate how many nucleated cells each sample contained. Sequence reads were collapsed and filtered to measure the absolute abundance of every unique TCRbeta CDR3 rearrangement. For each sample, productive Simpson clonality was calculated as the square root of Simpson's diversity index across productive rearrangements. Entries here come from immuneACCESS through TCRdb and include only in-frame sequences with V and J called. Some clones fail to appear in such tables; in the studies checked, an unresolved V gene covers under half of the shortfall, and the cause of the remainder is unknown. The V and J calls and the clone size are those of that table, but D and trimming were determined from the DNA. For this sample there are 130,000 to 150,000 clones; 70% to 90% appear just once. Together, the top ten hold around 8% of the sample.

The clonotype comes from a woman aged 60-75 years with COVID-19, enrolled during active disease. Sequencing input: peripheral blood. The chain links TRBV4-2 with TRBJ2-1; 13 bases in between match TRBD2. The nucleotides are TGTGCCAGCAGCCACAATGGACTAGCGGGAGATAATGAGCAGTTCTTC. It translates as CASSHNGLAGDNEQFF.